This TCR beta chain was documented in a study of blood T cell repertoires in COVID-19. Original processing notes: The assay estimated nucleated cells by amplifying reference gene primers. Generated by immunoSEQ multiplex PCR, the TCRdb table keeps only in-frame clones and is missing some. Clonal size and the V and J genes are those of that table, whereas D and trimming came from the DNA. In the table there are 180,000 or so clones, more than 75% of which are singletons. Germline V lookup: CDR1 SGDLS, CDR2 YYNGEE. This CDR3 contains 15 residues. Trimming removed 3 bases from V and 5 bases from J; junction bases left unmatched: 7.

The TCR comes from a person aged 70 to 85 with COVID-19, enrolled during active disease. Sequenced material: peripheral blood. This sequence joins TRBV9 and TRBJ1-4; 7 positions agree with TRBD1. Written as DNA, the CDR3 is TGTGCCAGCAGCGGGCGACAGGGAGAGAATGAAAAACTGTTTTTT. It translates to CASSGRQGENEKLFF.